A selection of T cell receptor beta chains follows, all from one sample in a study of blood T cells in healthy people across ages. TCRdb called the 5' RACE reads again in MiXCR, with one record for every CDR3 protein. This table has approximately 790,000 distinct CDR3 sequences, approximately 65% appearing once. The sequenced material came from blood. Receptor source: a man between 25 and 39 years old in good health. Both conserved end residues are part of each CDR3. Expanded clones get a size class; other rows say once, few or many, or leave the size out.

v_gene	j_gene	abundance	CDR3aa
TRBV7-8	-	-	CASSLVLKETQYF
TRBV12-3/TRBV12-4	TRBJ1-2	-	CASSPQNEGNGGYGYTF
TRBV6-2/TRBV6-3	TRBJ1-2	-	CASSYSLRSSYGYTF
TRBV29-1	TRBJ2-1	-	CSVGQGGGETQFF
TRBV5-6	TRBJ2-1	-	CASSFGGGIGEQFF
TRBV12-3/TRBV12-4	TRBJ2-5	medium-sized	CASSIWDSEQETQYF
TRBV6-1	-	-	CASSPYLGGTNEQYF
TRBV7-2	TRBJ2-2	-	CASSLRGRGEGELFF
TRBV5-1	-	few	CASSLDPGTGKRYEQYF
TRBV12-5	TRBJ2-3	-	CASGHLCGGGDGRGEAQYF
TRBV28	TRBJ2-6	-	CASSTRQALSGANVLTF
TRBV29-1	TRBJ2-3	few	CSVRGKVSDTQYF
TRBV10-3	TRBJ2-5	-	CAISEVGGTQETQYF
TRBV4-2	TRBJ2-1	-	CASSQEAGNSYNEQFF
TRBV9	TRBJ2-3	-	CASSVDPSTDTQYF
TRBV4-3	TRBJ2-1	few	CASSQAQQGEQFF
TRBV7-9	TRBJ1-6	-	CASSDSPLHF
TRBV5-5	TRBJ1-4	-	CASSLDRNKLFF
TRBV3-1	TRBJ1-2	-	CASSQGTVEGYGYTF
TRBV7-2	TRBJ1-1	-	CASSLRDRALLNTEAFF
TRBV30	TRBJ1-2	few	CAWSIGGHYGYTF
TRBV4-3	TRBJ2-1	-	CASNQDYAGYNEQFF
TRBV2	TRBJ2-6	-	CASREGEAGANVLTF
TRBV30	TRBJ1-2	-	CAWRKGRGGYTF
TRBV4-3	TRBJ1-2	-	CASSQEGFFKGADGYTF
TRBV27	TRBJ1-4	once	CASTRMRKLFF
TRBV20-1	TRBJ2-3	-	CSALLAGGPLTDTQYF
TRBV7-2	TRBJ1-1	-	CASSPLPSGQAFF
TRBV2	TRBJ1-5	-	CASSEARLGSQPQHF
TRBV15	TRBJ2-6	-	CATSSPGPSGANVVTF
TRBV18	TRBJ2-7	few	CASSQVGVSDEQYF
TRBV5-1	TRBJ2-1	-	CASSGAAANNEQFF
TRBV7-3	TRBJ2-7	-	CASSLSWAGSEQYF
TRBV29-1	TRBJ2-3	few	CCVAQGLNTQYF
TRBV29-1	TRBJ2-7	few	CSVVGQGAFEQYF
TRBV15	TRBJ2-4	few	CATSRDLPKRAGKNIQYF
TRBV3-1	TRBJ2-5	-	CTSSRGVEKTQYF